The present TCR beta chain was sequenced within a study of vaccination effects on CD4 cells after COVID-19. In the study overall: A median of 72 days separated the second dose and sampling. The study's findings and limits: Late post-vaccination, clones induced by infection and those induced by vaccine underwent marked clonal contraction.

CDR3 length: 18 residues. Losses at the gene ends were 6 bases for V and 0 bases for J; bases not matched to a gene: 9. CDR1 MDHEN and CDR2 SYDVKM come from the germline V gene. The ViraFEST assay expanded antigen-specific CD4+ T cells with viral peptide pools before sequencing. Following culture for more than 9 days, CD4+ T cells were isolated. Vaccine administered to participants consisted of two doses of either BNT162b2 or mRNA-1273. The culture medium for approximately 1.9 million PBMC per well included 8.5 to 10 IU/ml IL-2 and 9 to 10 ug/ml peptides. Half-medium changes using IL-2 medium occurred on days 3 and 7. The assay was immunoSEQ multiplex PCR, and TCRdb's table has in-frame clones only and misses some. The table has about 27,000 clones, roughly four fifths seen once; the top ten hold approximately 1.5%. A note on this clone: What it binds is unknown.

The chain is built from TRBV28 and TRBJ2-2; 11 nucleotides align to TRBD1. This specimen was CD4+ T cells from PBMCs cultured with HCoV-NL63 spike peptides, taken after COVID-19 vaccination. The TCR was taken from a human donor who received a COVID-19 vaccine. Some clones in this sample may be carry-over from other donors' samples. CDR3 sequence: CASSPPPGQGANTGELFF. In DNA, the CDR3 is TGTGCCAGCAGCCCGCCCCCGGGACAGGGGGCGAACACCGGGGAGCTGTTTTTT.